The 24 T cell receptor beta chains listed next were all sequenced from one sample in a study of T cell repertoires in cytomegalovirus infection. The antigens for these receptors are not known. From the reads, TCRdb called clonotypes with MiXCR, one entry per CDR3 protein. The top ten clones hold 41% of a sample with over 95,000 distinct CDR3 sequences, 30% to 35% of them seen once. This material consisted of CD8+ T cells from cultured PBMCs, taken from culture after CMV antigen stimulation. These receptor sequences come from a human donor in good health (CMV status not recorded). Some clones in this sample may be carry-over from other donors' samples.

The chain carries TRBV2 and TRBJ1-2, with a possible D match to TRBD1 (6 bases). The CDR3 spans 11 residues. Germline V CDR1 and CDR2: SNHLY, FYNNEI. Trimming stripped 9 bases from V and 8 bases from J, with 13 bases between. CDR3 nucleotide sequence: TGTGCCAGACAGGGAGTCGAGGGCTACACCTTC. This encodes CARQGVEGYTF.

This clonotype was recorded a few times. In DNA, the CDR3 is TGTGCCAGCAGCTTAGTCACTAGCGGCACAGATACGCAGTATTTT. Translating gives CASSLVTSGTDTQYF. This sequence joins TRBV7-9 and TRBJ2-3; the match to TRBD2 covers 7 bases. The length of the CDR3 is 15 residues. The germline V gene encodes CDR1 SEHNR and CDR2 FQNEAQ (reference sequence). V shed 1 base, J shed 1 base, and the junction held 2 bases outside the gene matches.

This chain uses TRBV6-6 with TRBJ2-1, with 11 bases aligning to TRBD2. J was trimmed by 5 bases and V by 4 bases; bases with no gene match: 4. CDR3 size: 15 residues. The germline gives CDR1 MNHNY, CDR2 SVGAGI (reference sequence). This chain's CDR3 is CASSLTSGANNEQFF. The CDR3 DNA is TGTGCCAGCAGTTTGACTAGCGGGGCGAACAATGAGCAGTTCTTC.

The J gene is TRBJ2-2, the V gene TRBV7-9; a possible D gene is TRBD1 (6 bases). Trimming took off 2 bases at V and 5 bases at J, with 15 bases between the two ends. Germline V gene lookup returns CDR1 SEHNR and CDR2 FQNEAQ (reference sequence). The CDR3 contains 16 residues. The CDR3 region is CASSLISGQATGELFF. CDR3 DNA: TGTGCCAGCAGCTTAATTTCGGGACAAGCAACCGGGGAGCTGTTTTTT.

This clonotype showed up many times. The chain carries TRBV28 and TRBJ1-1; D is undetermined. This CDR3 contains 17 residues. Germline V CDR1 and CDR2: MDHEN, SYDVKM. Trimming stripped 4 bases from V and 5 bases from J, with 23 bases between. The CDR3 DNA reads TGTGCCAGCAGTTCCAATATAGCGGCAGGACTTGAGACTGAAGCTTTCTTT. This sequence encodes CASSSNIAAGLETEAFF.

This clonotype was recorded a few times. This chain links TRBV19 with TRBJ1-1, with TRBD1 as a possible D gene (5 bases). Per the germline V gene, CDR1 is LNHDA and CDR2 is SQIVND (reference sequence). This CDR3 comprises 15 residues. V dropped 3 bases and J dropped 0 bases, with 11 bases sitting between them. CDR3 nucleotides: TGTGCCAGTAGTATGTTCGCAGGGTTGAACACTGAAGCTTTCTTT. It translates to CASSMFAGLNTEAFF.

The chain links TRBV6-5 to TRBJ2-3; the D is unclear. V gave up 5 bases and J gave up 1 base, with 16 bases separating them. The CDR3 sequence is 16 residues long. Germline V lookup: CDR1 MNHEY, CDR2 SVGAGI. The CDR3 reads CASSPTVGMGTDTQYF. For the CDR3, the DNA is TGTGCCAGCAGTCCGACCGTTGGGATGGGCACAGATACGCAGTATTTT.

Only a few counts were recorded for this clonotype. V usage is TRBV12-5 and J usage is TRBJ1-5; D unresolved. CDR3 length: 14 residues. Trimming stripped 5 bases from V and 3 bases from J, with 11 bases between. The V gene's germline CDR1 is LGHNT and CDR2 FRNRAP. CDR3 in amino acids: CASGDWTTNQPQHF. CDR3 in DNA: TGTGCTAGTGGTGACTGGACGACCAATCAGCCCCAGCATTTT.

The chain recombines TRBV5-4 with TRBJ2-3, with TRBD2 identical over 11 bases. This CDR3 region has 15 residues. Per germline, CDR1 SGHNT and CDR2 YYREEE (reference sequence). V was clipped by 6 bases and J by 1 base; unmatched bases: 4. The CDR3 here is CASNVLAGGTDTQYF. The CDR3 DNA is TGTGCCAGCAACGTACTAGCGGGGGGCACAGATACGCAGTATTTT.

This clonotype came up many times. The chain joins TRBV20-1 to TRBJ2-5; the D gene is possibly TRBD1 (5 bases). This CDR3 contains 16 residues. The ends were cut back, 3 bases at V and 5 bases at J, with 22 bases in the middle. From germline, CDR1 is DFQATT and CDR2 SNEGSKA (reference sequence). CDR3 sequence reads: CSARYPTLMGLETQYF. The CDR3 nucleotides read TGCAGTGCTAGGTACCCCACCCTTATGGGGCTTGAGACCCAGTACTTC.

This clonotype occurred many times. The rearrangement uses TRBV7-2 and TRBJ2-1; D remains ambiguous. CDR3 length: 13 residues. Germline loops: CDR1 SGHTA, CDR2 FQGNSA. With 1 base removed from V and 11 bases from J, the gap between germline ends came to 12 bases. The CDR3 nucleotides read TGTGCCAGCAGCTTAGGTGGTGGTAACAAGCAGTTCTTC. The encoded protein is CASSLGGGNKQFF.

The chain uses TRBV5-8 and TRBJ2-6, with no clear D. This CDR3 spans 19 amino acids. V lost 1 base to trimming and J lost 7 bases, with 24 bases between them. The V gene's germline CDR1 is SGHTS and CDR2 YDEGEE. CDR3 DNA: TGTGCCAGCAGCTTGCGGTCGGTCCCCGACCCTCTTGGTGCCAACGTCCTGACTTTC. This codes for CASSLRSVPDPLGANVLTF. The whole variable domain, filled in from reference TRBV5-8 and TRBJ2-6, reads EAGVTQSPTHLIKTRGQQATLRCSPISGHTSVYWYQQALGLGLQFLLWYDEGEERNRGNFPPRFSGRQFPNYSSELNVNALELEDSALYLCASSLRSVPDPLGANVLTFGAGSRLTVL.

The V call is TRBV7-9, the J call TRBJ2-3; 10 nucleotides line up with TRBD2. The germline V gene encodes CDR1 SEHNR and CDR2 FQNEAQ (reference sequence). This CDR3 comprises 16 residues. Trimming took 3 bases from V and 0 from J; bases not matched to a gene: 3. The CDR3 sequence: CASSFGTSVSTDTQYF. The CDR3 region has the DNA TGTGCCAGCAGCTTCGGGACTAGCGTGAGCACAGATACGCAGTATTTT.

This clonotype was found a few times. The chain links TRBV7-2 to TRBJ1-5; D unresolved. The CDR3 spans 15 residues. Germline CDR1 is SGHTA and CDR2 is FQGNSA. V lost 5 bases, J lost 4 bases, and 15 bases lay in between. CDR3 in amino acids: CASSEIHGRNQPQHF. The CDR3 nucleotides are TGTGCCAGCAGCGAGATACATGGGAGGAATCAGCCCCAGCATTTT. Looking up the rest from reference TRBV7-2 and TRBJ1-5 gives the full variable domain: GAGVSQSPSNKVTEKGKDVELRCDPISGHTALYWYRQSLGQGLEFLIYFQGNSAPDKSGLPSDRFSAERTGGSVSTLTIQRTQQEDSAVYLCASSEIHGRNQPQHFGDGTRLSIL.

This clonotype is a singleton in its sample. The gene calls are TRBV11-3 and TRBJ2-2; D uncertain. There are 13 residues in the CDR3. With 2 bases removed from V and 8 bases from J, the gap between germline ends came to 9 bases. Germline V CDR1 and CDR2: SGHNT, YENEEA. For the CDR3, the DNA is TGTGCCAGCAGCTTACAGGATGCAGGGGAGCTGTTTTTT. Translated, it gives CASSLQDAGELFF.

The chain employs TRBV4-1 and TRBJ2-1; TRBD1 matches at 8 bases. Losses at the gene ends were 4 bases for V and 7 bases for J; bases not matched to a gene: 6. CDR1 MGHRA and CDR2 YSYEKL come from the germline V gene. CDR3 size: 14 residues. The CDR3 region has the DNA TGCGCCAGCAGCCTCGGGACAGGTTGGAATGAGCAGTTCTTC. This sequence encodes CASSLGTGWNEQFF.

This chain links TRBV6-2 or TRBV6-3 with TRBJ2-7, with D maybe TRBD1 (6 bases). There are 13 residues in the CDR3. The V gene lost 6 bases and the J gene lost 2 bases, with 11 bases spanning the gap. Germline CDR1 is MNHEY and CDR2 is SVGEGT. CDR3 coding DNA: TGTGCCAGCAGCCCCAACAGGGCCTACGAGCAGTACTTC. Amino acids: CASSPNRAYEQYF.

This clonotype was seen at least ten times. This sequence joins TRBV6-1 and TRBJ2-6; weak D call: TRBD1 (6 bases). Trimming removed 3 bases at V and 1 base at J, with 7 bases between. The CDR3 runs to 15 residues. The germline CDR1 and CDR2 sequences are MNHNS and SASEGT. For the CDR3, the DNA is TGTGCCAGCAGTGAGGACAGTTCTGGGGCCAACGTCCTGACTTTC. This translates into CASSEDSSGANVLTF.

The CDR3 nucleotides are TGTGCTAGTGGTTTGGCGTACAATGAGCAGTTCTTC. Translation gives CASGLAYNEQFF. This chain connects TRBV12-5 to TRBJ2-1; D remains unclear. Germline CDR1 is LGHNT and CDR2 is FRNRAP. The CDR3 covers 12 residues. V was cut by 1 base and J by 4 bases, with 2 bases left in between. The variable domain in full, with the rest retrieved from reference TRBV12-5 and TRBJ2-1, is DARVTQTPRHKVTEMGQEVTMRCQPILGHNTVFWYRQTMMQGLELLAYFRNRAPLDDSGMPKDRFSAEMPDATLATLKIQPSEPRDSAVYFCASGLAYNEQFFGPGTRLTVL.

The table lists this clonotype with a count of one. V usage is TRBV27 and J usage is TRBJ2-1, with D perhaps being TRBD1 or TRBD2 (5 bases each). The germline CDR1 and CDR2 sequences are MNHEY and SMNVEV (reference sequence). The CDR3 has 15 residues. V dropped 11 bases and J dropped 0 bases, with 17 bases sitting between them. CDR3 sequence reads: CAARPGASSYNEQFF. The CDR3 nucleotides are TGTGCCGCCCGGCCCGGGGCCAGCTCCTACAATGAGCAGTTCTTC.

This clonotype was counted between two and nine times. The chain links TRBV12-5 to TRBJ1-5; 7 bases agree with TRBD1. J gave up 0 bases and V 2 bases, and 16 bases lay outside the gene matches. This CDR3 has 20 amino acids. Germline loops: CDR1 LGHNT, CDR2 FRNRAP. CDR3 nucleotide sequence: TGTGCTAGTGGTTTGTCCTGGGAGGGGGCGCCCCCCAATAGCAATCAGCCCCAGCATTTT. As protein: CASGLSWEGAPPNSNQPQHF.

This clonotype occurred a few times. The chain carries TRBV10-3 and TRBJ2-1, with 12 bases fitting TRBD2. Germline CDR1 reads ENHRY; CDR2 reads SYGVKD. The V segment lost 6 bases and the J segment 5 bases; nucleotides outside the gene matches: 5. The CDR3 has 15 residues. The DNA for the CDR3 is TGTGCCATCAGAAGGACTAGCGGGGATAACAATGAGCAGTTCTTC. Its translation: CAIRRTSGDNNEQFF.

This clonotype has more than one count but fewer than ten. The rearrangement uses TRBV11-1 and TRBJ2-7; perhaps D is TRBD1 or TRBD2 (5 bases each). The V gene's germline CDR1 is SGHAT and CDR2 FQDESV (reference sequence). The CDR3 is 14 amino acids. V lost 5 bases, J lost 3 bases, and 14 bases lay in between. The CDR3 loop is CASSPRGPHYEQYF. The CDR3 DNA follows: TGTGCCAGCAGCCCACGGGGACCACACTACGAGCAGTACTTC.

As concerns this clonotype: The junction shows a germline mismatch at one end, possibly a read error. The chain has TRBV11-2 and TRBJ2-3; 14 bases fit TRBD2. The CDR3 is 17 residues long. Germline V gene data show CDR1 as SGHAT and CDR2 as FQNNGV. CDR3 bases: TGTGCCAGCAGTTTAGGACTAGCGGGGGGATTAATAGATACGCAGTATTTT. Residues: CASSLGLAGGLIDTQYF.